A selection of T cell receptor beta chains follows, all from one sample in a study of human T cells and chemical hapten exposure. One entry per CDR3 protein, called by TCRdb with MiXCR from the RACE reads. The table shows under 110,000 distinct CDR3 sequences, with roughly 12% occurring only once. Sequences were derived from whole blood, sampled in connection with sensitization to the hapten diphenylcyclopropenone (DPC). These receptors all stem from a woman aged 45-59 years with alopecia areata. Some clones in this sample may be carry-over from other donors' samples. Each CDR3 is given without its conserved first and last residue.

v_call,j_call,cdr3_aa
TRBV10-3,TRBJ1-4,AISDLKGSNEKLF
TRBV5-8,TRBJ1-4,ASSSGQGSEKLF
TRBV28,TRBJ1-4,ASSLDSLNEKLF
TRBV7-2,TRBJ1-1,ATMPLQGLNTEAF
TRBV2,TRBJ2-2,ASSRTSGTGELF
TRBV12-3/TRBV12-4,TRBJ2-1,ASTGSSYNEQF
TRBV5-1,TRBJ2-1,ASELAGTNEQF
TRBV27,TRBJ2-2,ASSYAAEGTGELF
TRBV28,TRBJ2-7,ASSFFGGPPYEQY
TRBV4-2,TRBJ1-1,ASSQVRDRGFAEAF
TRBV7-2,TRBJ2-3,ASSLGNTQY
TRBV7-9,TRBJ2-1,ASSLAGVKDEQF
TRBV7-6,TRBJ2-7,ASSLAQLGDSHYEQY
TRBV5-1,TRBJ2-3,ASSRGFAGITDTQY
TRBV5-1,TRBJ2-7,ASSGTGVLYEQY
TRBV7-6,TRBJ2-2,ASSSPFLTGQGELF
TRBV6-5,TRBJ2-5,ASTSGQETQY
TRBV10-3,TRBJ2-5,AISLSDSQETQY
TRBV6-1,TRBJ1-5,ASSERQLPQH
TRBV28,TRBJ2-7,ASSSPGTASYEQY
TRBV6-4,TRBJ2-1,ASSDGDGEQF
TRBV7-8,TRBJ1-5,ASSLVRQDNQPQH
TRBV6-1,TRBJ2-2,ASSEAGSQNGELF
TRBV5-8,TRBJ1-4,ASSLWTGLINEKLF
TRBV12-3/TRBV12-4,TRBJ1-4,ASVTGPNEKLF
TRBV5-1,TRBJ2-7,ASSLRFDYEQY
TRBV7-9,TRBJ2-1,ASTSTGGRLEEQF
TRBV18,TRBJ2-2,ASSPSSGTGTGELF
TRBV4-3,TRBJ1-3,ASSQEPGDTIY
TRBV4-3,TRBJ1-1,ASSHSSHMNTEAF
TRBV5-1,TRBJ2-6,ASSSPISPGANVLT
TRBV6-6,TRBJ2-7,ASSYQGGSYEQY
TRBV4-1,TRBJ1-1,ASSQDRQAF
TRBV18,TRBJ2-1,ASSPLRGTSSSNEQF
TRBV6-2/TRBV6-3,TRBJ2-1,ASSKWVVSYEQF
TRBV20-1,TRBJ2-1,SARDIRQGSTSDLQF
TRBV6-2/TRBV6-3,TRBJ2-3,ASSFGNTQY
TRBV7-2,TRBJ1-2,ASSLAQKGKSYGYT
TRBV7-9,TRBJ2-7,ASSVGQGTDEQY
TRBV29-1,TRBJ2-1,SVEGYNEQF
TRBV7-2,TRBJ2-5,ASSLAQGGQETQY
TRBV6-5,TRBJ2-7,ACGVPPYEQY
TRBV10-3,TRBJ2-3,AIRATGDTQY
TRBV2,TRBJ2-1,ASSEIGYNEQF
TRBV10-3,TRBJ1-1,AIRRGTDNTEAF
TRBV5-1,TRBJ1-4,ASSLLPGQDNEKLF
TRBV27,TRBJ2-7,ASSPPGQSSYEQY
TRBV6-2/TRBV6-3,TRBJ1-5,ASTTRRVSNQPQH
TRBV5-4,TRBJ2-1,ASSSLGTGTVNEQF
TRBV20-1,TRBJ1-2,SASDPNYGYT
TRBV5-4,TRBJ2-3,ASSFGGDGDTQY
TRBV29-1,TRBJ2-5,SVKEGGQETQY
TRBV20-1,TRBJ1-1,SATRGRTEAF
TRBV18,TRBJ2-5,ASSRQNQETQY